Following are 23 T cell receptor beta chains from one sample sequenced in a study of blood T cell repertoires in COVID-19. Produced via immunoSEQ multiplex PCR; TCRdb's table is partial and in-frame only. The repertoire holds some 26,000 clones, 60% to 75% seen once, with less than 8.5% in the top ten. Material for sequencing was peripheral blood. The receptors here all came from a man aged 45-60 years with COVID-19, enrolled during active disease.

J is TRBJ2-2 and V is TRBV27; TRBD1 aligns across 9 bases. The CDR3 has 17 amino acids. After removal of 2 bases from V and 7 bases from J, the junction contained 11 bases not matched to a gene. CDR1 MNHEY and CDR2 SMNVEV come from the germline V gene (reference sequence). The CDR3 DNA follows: TGTGCCAGCAGTTTAGGGCATGGACAGGGGCAGGGCGGGGAGCTGTTTTTT. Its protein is CASSLGHGQGQGGELFF.

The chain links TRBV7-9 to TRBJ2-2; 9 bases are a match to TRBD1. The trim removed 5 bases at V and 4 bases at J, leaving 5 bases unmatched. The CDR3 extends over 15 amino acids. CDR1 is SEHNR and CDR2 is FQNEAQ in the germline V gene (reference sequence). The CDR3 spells CASSIQGAVTGELFF. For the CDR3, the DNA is TGTGCCAGCAGCATACAGGGGGCGGTCACCGGGGAGCTGTTTTTT.

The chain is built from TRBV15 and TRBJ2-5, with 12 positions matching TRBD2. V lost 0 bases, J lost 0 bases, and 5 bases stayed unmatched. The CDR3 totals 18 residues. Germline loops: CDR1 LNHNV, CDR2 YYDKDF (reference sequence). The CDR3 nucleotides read TGTGCCACCAGCAGAGAGTCAGGGACTAGCGGGTACCAAGAGACCCAGTACTTC. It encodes CATSRESGTSGYQETQYF.

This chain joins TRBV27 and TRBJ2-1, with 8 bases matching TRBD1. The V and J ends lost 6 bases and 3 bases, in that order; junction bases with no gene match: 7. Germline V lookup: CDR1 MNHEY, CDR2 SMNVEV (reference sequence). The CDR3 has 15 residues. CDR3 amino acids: CASRTAGGVYNEQFF. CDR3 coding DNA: TGTGCCAGCAGGACCGCAGGGGGCGTCTACAATGAGCAGTTCTTC.

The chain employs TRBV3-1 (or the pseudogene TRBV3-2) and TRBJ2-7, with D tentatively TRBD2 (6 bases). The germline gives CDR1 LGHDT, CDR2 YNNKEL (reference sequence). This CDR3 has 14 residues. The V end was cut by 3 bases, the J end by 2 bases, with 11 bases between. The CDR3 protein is CASSHGGLTYEQYF. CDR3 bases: TGTGCCAGCAGCCACGGAGGGTTAACCTACGAGCAGTACTTC.

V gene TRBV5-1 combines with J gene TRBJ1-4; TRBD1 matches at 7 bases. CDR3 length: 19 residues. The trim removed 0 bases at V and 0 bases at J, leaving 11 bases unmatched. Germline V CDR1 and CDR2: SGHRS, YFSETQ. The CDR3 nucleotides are TGCGCCAGCAGCTTGGTTGGTCGGGACAGTGGGGCAACTAATGAAAAACTGTTTTTT. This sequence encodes CASSLVGRDSGATNEKLFF.

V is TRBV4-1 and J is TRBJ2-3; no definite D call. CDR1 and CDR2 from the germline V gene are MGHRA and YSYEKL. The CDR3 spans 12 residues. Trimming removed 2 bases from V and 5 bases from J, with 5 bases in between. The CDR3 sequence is CASSQTGDTQYF. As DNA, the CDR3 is TGCGCCAGCAGCCAAACCGGAGATACGCAGTATTTT.

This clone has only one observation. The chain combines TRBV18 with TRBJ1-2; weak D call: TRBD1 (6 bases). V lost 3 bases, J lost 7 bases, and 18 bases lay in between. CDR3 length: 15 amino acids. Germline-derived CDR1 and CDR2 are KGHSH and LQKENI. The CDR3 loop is CASSPPARGGLGYTF. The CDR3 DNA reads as TGTGCCAGCTCACCCCCCGCTAGGGGGGGGCTTGGCTACACCTTC.

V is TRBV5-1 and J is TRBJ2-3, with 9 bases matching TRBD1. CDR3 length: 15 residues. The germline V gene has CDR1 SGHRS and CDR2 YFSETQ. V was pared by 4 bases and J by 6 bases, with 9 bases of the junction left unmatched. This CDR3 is CASSPQGAVGDTQYF. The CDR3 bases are TGCGCCAGCAGCCCACAGGGGGCTGTGGGGGATACGCAGTATTTT.

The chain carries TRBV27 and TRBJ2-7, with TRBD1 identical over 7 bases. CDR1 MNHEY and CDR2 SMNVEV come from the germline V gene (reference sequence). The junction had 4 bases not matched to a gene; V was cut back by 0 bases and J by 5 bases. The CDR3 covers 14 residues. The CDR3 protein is CASSLSNGQDEQYF. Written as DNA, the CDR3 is TGTGCCAGCAGTTTATCGAACGGACAGGACGAGCAGTACTTC.

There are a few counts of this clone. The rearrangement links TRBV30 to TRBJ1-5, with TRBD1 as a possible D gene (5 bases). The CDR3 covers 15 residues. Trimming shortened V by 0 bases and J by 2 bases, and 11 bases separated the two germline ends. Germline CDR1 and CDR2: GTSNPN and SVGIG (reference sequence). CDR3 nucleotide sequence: TGTGCCTGGAGTGTTGGGGGGGTCCGCAATCAGCCCCAGCATTTT. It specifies CAWSVGGVRNQPQHF.

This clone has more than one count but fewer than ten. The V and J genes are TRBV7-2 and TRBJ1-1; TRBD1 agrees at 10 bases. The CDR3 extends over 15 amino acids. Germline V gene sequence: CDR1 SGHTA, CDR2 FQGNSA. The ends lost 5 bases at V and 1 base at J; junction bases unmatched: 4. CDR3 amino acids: CASSPRTGGNTEAFF. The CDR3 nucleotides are TGTGCCAGCAGCCCCCGGACAGGGGGGAACACTGAAGCTTTCTTT.

The CDR3 DNA sequence: TGTGCCAGCACCCCTCGGGGTAGCTATGGCTACACCTTC. This translates into CASTPRGSYGYTF. The rearrangement joins TRBV3-1 (or the pseudogene TRBV3-2) to TRBJ1-2; D remains ambiguous. Trimming took 7 bases from V and 4 from J, leaving 13 bases between them. The germline V gene has CDR1 LGHDT and CDR2 YNNKEL (reference sequence). This CDR3 has 13 residues.

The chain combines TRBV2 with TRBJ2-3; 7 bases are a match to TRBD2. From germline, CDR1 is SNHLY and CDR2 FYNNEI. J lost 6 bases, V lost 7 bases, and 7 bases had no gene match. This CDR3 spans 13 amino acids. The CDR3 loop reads CASIRQGGDTQYF. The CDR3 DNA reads TGTGCCAGCATACGTCAGGGAGGGGATACGCAGTATTTT.

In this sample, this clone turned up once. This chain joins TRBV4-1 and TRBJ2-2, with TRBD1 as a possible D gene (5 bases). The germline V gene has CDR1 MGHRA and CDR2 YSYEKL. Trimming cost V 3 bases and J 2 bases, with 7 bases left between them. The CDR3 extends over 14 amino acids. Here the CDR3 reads CASSQGPNTGELFF. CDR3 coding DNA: TGCGCCAGCAGCCAGGGGCCAAACACCGGGGAGCTGTTTTTT.

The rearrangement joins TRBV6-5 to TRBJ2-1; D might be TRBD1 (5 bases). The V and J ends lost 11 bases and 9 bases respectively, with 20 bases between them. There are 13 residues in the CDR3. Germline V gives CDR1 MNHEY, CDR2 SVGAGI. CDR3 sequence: CAFSLAAQGEQFF. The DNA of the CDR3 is TGTGCCTTCTCTCTGGCGGCCCAGGGTGAGCAGTTCTTC.

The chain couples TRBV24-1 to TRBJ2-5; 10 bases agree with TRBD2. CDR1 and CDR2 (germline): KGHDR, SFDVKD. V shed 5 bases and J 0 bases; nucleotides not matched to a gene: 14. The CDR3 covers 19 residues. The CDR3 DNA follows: TGTGCCACCAGTGGCGCGAGCCAAAATAGCGGGGGGTACCAAGAGACCCAGTACTTC. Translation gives CATSGASQNSGGYQETQYF.

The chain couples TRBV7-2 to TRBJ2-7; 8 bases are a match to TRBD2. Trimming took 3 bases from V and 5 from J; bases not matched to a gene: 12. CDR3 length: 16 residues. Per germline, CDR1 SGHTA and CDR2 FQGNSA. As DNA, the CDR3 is TGTGCCAGCAGCTTCACGGGCCAGCGGGAGTTAGACGAGCAGTACTTC. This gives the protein CASSFTGQRELDEQYF.

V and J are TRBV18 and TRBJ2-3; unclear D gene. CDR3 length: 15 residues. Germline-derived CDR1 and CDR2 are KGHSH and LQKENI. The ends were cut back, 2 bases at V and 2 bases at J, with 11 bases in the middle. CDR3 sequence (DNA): TGTGCCAGCTCACCATCGGTCTATCCCACAGATACGCAGTATTTT. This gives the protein CASSPSVYPTDTQYF.

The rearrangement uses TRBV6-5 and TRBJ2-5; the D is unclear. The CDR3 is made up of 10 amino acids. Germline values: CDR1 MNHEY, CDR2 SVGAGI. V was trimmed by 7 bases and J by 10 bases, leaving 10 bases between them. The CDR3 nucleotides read TGTGCCAGCATGTCAGGCTTCCAGTACTTC. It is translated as CASMSGFQYF.

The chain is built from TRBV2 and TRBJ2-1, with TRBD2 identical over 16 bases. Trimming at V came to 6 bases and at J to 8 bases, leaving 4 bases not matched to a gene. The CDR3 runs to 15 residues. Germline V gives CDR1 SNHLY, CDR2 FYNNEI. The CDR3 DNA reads TGTGCCAGCAGGGGACTAGCGGGGGGGTTTGATGAGCAGTTCTTC. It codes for CASRGLAGGFDEQFF.

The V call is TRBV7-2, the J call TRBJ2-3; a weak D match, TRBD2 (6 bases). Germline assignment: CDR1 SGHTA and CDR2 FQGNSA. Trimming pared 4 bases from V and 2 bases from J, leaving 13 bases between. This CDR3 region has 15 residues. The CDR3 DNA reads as TGTGCCAGCAGCTGGAGGGCCTCCATCACAGATACGCAGTATTTT. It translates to CASSWRASITDTQYF. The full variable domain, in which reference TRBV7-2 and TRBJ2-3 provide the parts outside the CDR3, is GAGVSQSPSNKVTEKGKDVELRCDPISGHTALYWYRQSLGQGLEFLIYFQGNSAPDKSGLPSDRFSAERTGGSVSTLTIQRTQQEDSAVYLCASSWRASITDTQYFGPGTRLTVL.

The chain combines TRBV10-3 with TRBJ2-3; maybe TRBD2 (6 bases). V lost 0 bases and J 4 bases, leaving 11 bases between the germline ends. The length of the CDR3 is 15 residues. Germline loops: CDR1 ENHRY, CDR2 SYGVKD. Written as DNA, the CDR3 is TGTGCCATCAGTGAGTCGATTGGGGAGGCAGATACGCAGTATTTT. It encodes CAISESIGEADTQYF.